This record covers a single T cell receptor beta chain. Execution of the assay was at deep level. Some clones are missing from TCRdb's copy, which holds only in-frame ones; the method was immunoSEQ multiplex PCR. There are about 470,000 clones in the sample; around 79% occur only once, and roughly 13% lies in the top ten. CDR3 length: 14 residues. Trimming at V came to 6 bases and at J to 1 base, leaving 6 bases not matched to a gene. The germline CDR1 and CDR2 sequences are ENHRY and SYGVKD. These data come from a study of shared clonotypes between healthy human individuals. The chain combines TRBV10-3 with TRBJ2-7, with 7 bases matching TRBD1. This sequence originates from a woman in her thirties or forties in good health. Some clones in this sample may be carry-over from other donors' samples. What was sequenced was PBMCs. The CDR3 protein is CAIRSVTGSYEQYF. DNA of the CDR3: TGTGCCATCAGATCCGTGACAGGGTCCTACGAGCAGTACTTC.